What follows is one T cell receptor (beta chain) and its context. In the source study's methods: Reference gene primer amplification gave estimated nucleated cell counts. The table came from immunoSEQ multiplex PCR; TCRdb's copy has only in-frame clones and leaves some out. V and J calls plus clone size are reproduced from that table; the DNA served to infer D and trimming. Of roughly 380,000 clones listed, roughly 84% are singletons. This entry comes from a study of blood T cell repertoires in COVID-19. Study as a whole: The United States, Italy and Spain were the sources of the acute and convalescent COVID-19 samples.

Cohorts were based on clinical histories the participants reported. What was sequenced was PBMCs or T cells enriched from blood (not recorded which). This TCR was sampled from a woman aged 30 to 39 who had recovered from COVID-19.

CDR3 bases: TGTGCCAGCAGCTTAGCGTTTAGGGGCGGAGAGACCCAGTACTTC. Translated, it gives CASSLAFRGGETQYF. The chain employs TRBV7-9 and TRBJ2-5, with D possibly TRBD1 on 5 matching bases. V lost 0 bases and J lost 4, with 12 bases in between. Germline V CDR1 and CDR2: SEHNR, FQNEAQ (reference sequence). This CDR3 is built from 15 residues. Full variable domain (remainder filled in from reference TRBV7-9 and TRBJ2-5): DTGVSQNPRHKITKRGQNVTFRCDPISEHNRLYWYRQTLGQGPEFLTYFQNEAQLEKSRLLSDRFSAERPKGSFSTLEIQRTEQGDSAMYLCASSLAFRGGETQYFGPGTRLLVL.